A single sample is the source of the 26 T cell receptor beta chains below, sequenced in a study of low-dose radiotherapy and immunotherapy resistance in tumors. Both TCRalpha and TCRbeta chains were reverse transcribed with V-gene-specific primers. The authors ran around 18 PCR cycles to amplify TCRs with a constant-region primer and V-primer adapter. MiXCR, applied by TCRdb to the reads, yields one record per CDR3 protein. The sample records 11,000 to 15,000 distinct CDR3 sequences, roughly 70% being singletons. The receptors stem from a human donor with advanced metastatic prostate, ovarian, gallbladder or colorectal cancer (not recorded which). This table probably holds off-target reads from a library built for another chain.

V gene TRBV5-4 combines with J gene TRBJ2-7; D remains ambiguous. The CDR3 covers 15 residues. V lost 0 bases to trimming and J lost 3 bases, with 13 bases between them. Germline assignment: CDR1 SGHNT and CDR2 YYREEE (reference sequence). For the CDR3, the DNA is TGTGCCAGCAGCTTGGACGGCCAGCTCTACTACGAGCAGTACTTC. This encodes CASSLDGQLYYEQYF.

CDR3 residues: CASSFRRSETQYF. CDR3 nucleotides: TGTGCCAGCAGCTTCCGCAGATCAGAGACCCAGTACTTC. J is TRBJ2-5 and V is TRBV11-2, with D unresolved. Germline V gene lookup returns CDR1 SGHAT and CDR2 FQNNGV. There are 13 residues in the CDR3. V lost 3 bases and J 4 bases, leaving 9 bases between the germline ends.

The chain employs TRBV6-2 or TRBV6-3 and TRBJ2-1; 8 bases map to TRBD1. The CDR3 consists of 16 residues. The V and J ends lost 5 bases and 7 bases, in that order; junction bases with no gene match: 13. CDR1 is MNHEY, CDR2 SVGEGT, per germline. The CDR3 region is CASSRDPGQGRNEQFF. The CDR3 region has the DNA TGTGCCAGCAGTAGGGACCCTGGACAGGGAAGGAATGAGCAGTTCTTC.

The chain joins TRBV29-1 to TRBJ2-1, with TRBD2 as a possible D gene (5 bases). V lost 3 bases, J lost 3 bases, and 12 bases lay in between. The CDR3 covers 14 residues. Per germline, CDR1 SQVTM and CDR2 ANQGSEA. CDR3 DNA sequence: TGCAGCGTTGACCTACCCGGGGACTACAATGAGCAGTTCTTC. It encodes CSVDLPGDYNEQFF.

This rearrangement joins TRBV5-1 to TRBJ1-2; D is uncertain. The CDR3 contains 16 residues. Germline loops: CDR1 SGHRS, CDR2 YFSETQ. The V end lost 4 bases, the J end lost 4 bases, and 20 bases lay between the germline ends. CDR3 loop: CASSPSFGERTYGYTF. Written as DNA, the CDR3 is TGCGCCAGCAGCCCGTCCTTTGGGGAGCGAACCTATGGCTACACCTTC.

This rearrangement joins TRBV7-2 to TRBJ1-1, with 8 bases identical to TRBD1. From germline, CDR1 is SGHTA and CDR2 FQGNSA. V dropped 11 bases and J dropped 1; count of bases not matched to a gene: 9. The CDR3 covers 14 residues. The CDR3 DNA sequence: TGTGCCTCCGCGGAAGGGACAGGGAACACTGAAGCTTTCTTT. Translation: CASAEGTGNTEAFF.

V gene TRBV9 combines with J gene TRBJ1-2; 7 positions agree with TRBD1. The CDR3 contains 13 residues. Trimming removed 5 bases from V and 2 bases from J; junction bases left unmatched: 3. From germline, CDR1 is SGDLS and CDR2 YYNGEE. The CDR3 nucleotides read TGTGCCAGCAGTGAAGGGGGCAACTATGGCTACACCTTC. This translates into CASSEGGNYGYTF.

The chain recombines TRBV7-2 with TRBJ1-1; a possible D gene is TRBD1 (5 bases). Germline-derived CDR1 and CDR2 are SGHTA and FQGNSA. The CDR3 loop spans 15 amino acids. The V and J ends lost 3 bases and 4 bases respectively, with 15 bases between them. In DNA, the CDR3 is TGTGCCAGCAGCTTCTCGGGGGGAGGGAGCACTGAAGCTTTCTTT. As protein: CASSFSGGGSTEAFF.

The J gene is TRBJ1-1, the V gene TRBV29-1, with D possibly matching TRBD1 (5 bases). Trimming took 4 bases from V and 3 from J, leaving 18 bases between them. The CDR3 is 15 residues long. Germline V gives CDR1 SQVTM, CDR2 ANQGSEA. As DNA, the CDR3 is TGCAGCGTTGCGGGCGGGGTGGGGGTGGACACTGAAGCTTTCTTT. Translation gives CSVAGGVGVDTEAFF.

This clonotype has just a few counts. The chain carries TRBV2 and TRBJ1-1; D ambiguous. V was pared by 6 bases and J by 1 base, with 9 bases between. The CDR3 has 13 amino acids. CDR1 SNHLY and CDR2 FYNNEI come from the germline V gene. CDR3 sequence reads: CASSQSENTEAFF. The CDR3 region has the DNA TGTGCCAGCAGCCAGTCCGAGAACACTGAAGCTTTCTTT.

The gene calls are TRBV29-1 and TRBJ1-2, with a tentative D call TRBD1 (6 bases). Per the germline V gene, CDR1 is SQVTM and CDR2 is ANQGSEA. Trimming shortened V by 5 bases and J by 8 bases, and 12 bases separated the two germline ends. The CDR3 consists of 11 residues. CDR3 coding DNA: TGCAGCGTTAGGGGGTCGGACGGCTACACCTTC. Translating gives CSVRGSDGYTF.

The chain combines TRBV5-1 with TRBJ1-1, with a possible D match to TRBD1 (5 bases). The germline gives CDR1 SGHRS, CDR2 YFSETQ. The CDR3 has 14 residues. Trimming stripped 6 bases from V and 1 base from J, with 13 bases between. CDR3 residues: CASTDPRGNTEAFF. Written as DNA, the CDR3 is TGCGCCAGCACAGACCCGAGGGGGAACACTGAAGCTTTCTTT.

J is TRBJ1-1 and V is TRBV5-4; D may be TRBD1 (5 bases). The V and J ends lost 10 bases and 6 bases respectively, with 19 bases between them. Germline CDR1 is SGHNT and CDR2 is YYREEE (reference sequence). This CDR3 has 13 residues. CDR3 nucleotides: TGTGCCCTCGGCCGGGGCCTCACCCCTGAAGCTTTCTTT. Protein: CALGRGLTPEAFF.

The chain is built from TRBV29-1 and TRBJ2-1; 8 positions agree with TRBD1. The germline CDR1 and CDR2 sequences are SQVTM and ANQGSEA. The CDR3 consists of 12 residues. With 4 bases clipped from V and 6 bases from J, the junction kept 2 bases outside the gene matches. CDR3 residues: CSVGQGSNEQFF. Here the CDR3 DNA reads TGCAGCGTTGGACAGGGGTCCAATGAGCAGTTCTTC.

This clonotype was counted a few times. CDR3 nucleotides: TGTGCCACCCGCGAGGACAGGGGTAACTGGCAGTTCTTC. Translating gives CATREDRGNWQFF. The chain uses TRBV10-3 and TRBJ2-1, with 9 positions matching TRBD1. This CDR3 spans 13 amino acids. Germline trimming cut 10 bases from V and 12 bases from J; bases unmatched to any gene: 13. CDR1 ENHRY and CDR2 SYGVKD come from the germline V gene.

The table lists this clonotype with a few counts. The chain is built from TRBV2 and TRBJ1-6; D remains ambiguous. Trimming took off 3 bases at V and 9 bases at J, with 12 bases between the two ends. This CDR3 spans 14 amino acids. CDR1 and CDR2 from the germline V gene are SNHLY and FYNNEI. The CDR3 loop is CASSDSLSVSPLHF. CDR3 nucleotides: TGTGCCAGCAGTGATTCCCTCTCGGTTTCACCCCTCCACTTT.

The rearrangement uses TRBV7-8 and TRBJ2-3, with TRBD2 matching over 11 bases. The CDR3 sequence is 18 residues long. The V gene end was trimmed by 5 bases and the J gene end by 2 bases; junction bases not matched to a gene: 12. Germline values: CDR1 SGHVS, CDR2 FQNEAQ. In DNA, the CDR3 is TGTGCCAGCAGCCCCTTCCGTGCGGGACTAGCGGTCACAGATACGCAGTATTTT. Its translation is CASSPFRAGLAVTDTQYF. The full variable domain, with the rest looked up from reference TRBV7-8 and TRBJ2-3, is GAGVSQSPRYKVAKRGQDVALRCDPISGHVSLFWYQQALGQGPEFLTYFQNEAQLDKSGLPSDRFFAERPEGSVSTLKIQRTQQEDSAVYLCASSPFRAGLAVTDTQYFGPGTRLTVL.

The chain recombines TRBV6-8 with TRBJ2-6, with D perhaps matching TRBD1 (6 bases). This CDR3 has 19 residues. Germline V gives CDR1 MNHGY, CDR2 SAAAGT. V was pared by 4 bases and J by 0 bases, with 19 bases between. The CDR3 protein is CASSSRVVPGHSGANVLTF. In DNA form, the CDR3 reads TGTGCCAGCAGTTCTCGGGTCGTTCCGGGACACTCTGGGGCCAACGTCCTGACTTTC.

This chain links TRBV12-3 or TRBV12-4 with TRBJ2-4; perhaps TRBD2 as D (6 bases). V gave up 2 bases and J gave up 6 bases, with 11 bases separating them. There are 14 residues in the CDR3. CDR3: CASSLLRERNIQYF. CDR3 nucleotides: TGTGCCAGCAGTTTACTGCGGGAACGAAACATTCAGTACTTC.

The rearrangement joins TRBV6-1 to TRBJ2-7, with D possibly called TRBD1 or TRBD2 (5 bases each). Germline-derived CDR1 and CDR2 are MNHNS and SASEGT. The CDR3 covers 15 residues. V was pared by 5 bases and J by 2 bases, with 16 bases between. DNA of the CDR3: TGTGCCAGCAGTTACGGTGGGGGATTGGCCTACGAGCAGTACTTC. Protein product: CASSYGGGLAYEQYF.

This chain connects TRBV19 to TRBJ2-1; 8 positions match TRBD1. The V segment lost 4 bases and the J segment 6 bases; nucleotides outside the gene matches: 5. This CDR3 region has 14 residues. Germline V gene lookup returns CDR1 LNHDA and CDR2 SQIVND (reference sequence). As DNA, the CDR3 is TGTGCCAGTAGTAGAGGACAGGGACTCAATGAGCAGTTCTTC. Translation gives CASSRGQGLNEQFF.

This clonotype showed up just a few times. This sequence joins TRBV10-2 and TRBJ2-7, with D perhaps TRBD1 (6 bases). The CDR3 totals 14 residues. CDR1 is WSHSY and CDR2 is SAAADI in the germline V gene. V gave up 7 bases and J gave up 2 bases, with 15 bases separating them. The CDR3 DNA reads TGCGCCAGCAACCGCAGGGGTGGCACCTACGAGCAGTACTTC. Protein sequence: CASNRRGGTYEQYF.

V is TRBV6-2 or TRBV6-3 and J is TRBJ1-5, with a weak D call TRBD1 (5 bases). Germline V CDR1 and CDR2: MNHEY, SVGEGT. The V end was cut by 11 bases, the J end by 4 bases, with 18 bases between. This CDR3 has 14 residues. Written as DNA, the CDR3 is TGTGCCCGCTTCTCCGACAGAAAAAATCAGCCCCAGCATTTT. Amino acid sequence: CARFSDRKNQPQHF.

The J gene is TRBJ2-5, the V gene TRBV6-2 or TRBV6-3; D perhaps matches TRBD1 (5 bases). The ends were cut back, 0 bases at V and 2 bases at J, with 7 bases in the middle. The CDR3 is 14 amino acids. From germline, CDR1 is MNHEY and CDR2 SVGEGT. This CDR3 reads CASSYSGRQETQYF. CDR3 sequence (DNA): TGTGCCAGCAGTTACTCGGGGCGGCAAGAGACCCAGTACTTC.

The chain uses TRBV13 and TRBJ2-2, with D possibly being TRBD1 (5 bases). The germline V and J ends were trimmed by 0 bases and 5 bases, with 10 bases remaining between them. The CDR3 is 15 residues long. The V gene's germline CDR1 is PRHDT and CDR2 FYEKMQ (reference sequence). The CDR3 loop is CASSLGPAGTGELFF. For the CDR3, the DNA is TGTGCCAGCAGCTTAGGCCCGGCAGGGACCGGGGAGCTGTTTTTT.

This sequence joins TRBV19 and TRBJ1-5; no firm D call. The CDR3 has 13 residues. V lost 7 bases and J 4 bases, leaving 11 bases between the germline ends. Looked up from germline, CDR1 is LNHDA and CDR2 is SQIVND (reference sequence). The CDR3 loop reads CASTLTGNQPQHF. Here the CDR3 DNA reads TGTGCCAGTACCCTGACGGGTAATCAGCCCCAGCATTTT.